This passage covers 2 T cell receptor beta chains from one sample sequenced in a study of vaccination and CD4 T cells after COVID-19. Oncomine TCR Beta short-read sequencing was applied to DNA from cultured CD4+ T cells. MiXCR, run by TCRdb on the PCR reads, gives a single entry per CDR3 protein. The sample carries under 25,000 distinct CDR3 sequences, under 40% recorded once. Their cognate antigens are unknown. Regarding time point: late sampling 161 to 241 days after vaccination in a few convalescent patients. The treatment: roughly ten-day PBMC culture with coronavirus spike peptide pools or control peptides (ViraFEST assay). The source material was CD4+ T cells from blood, cultured in vitro, sampled about 7 months after SARS-CoV-2 vaccination. The receptors were gathered from a human donor who had recovered from COVID-19.

This chain links TRBV7-9 with TRBJ2-3; D is possibly TRBD1 (5 bases). Germline loops: CDR1 SEHNR, CDR2 FQNEAQ (reference sequence). Trimming removed 5 bases at V and 0 bases at J, with 9 bases between. The CDR3 runs 14 residues. The CDR3 DNA reads TGTGCCAGCAGCATTACAGGTAGCACAGATACGCAGTATTTT. Its translation is CASSITGSTDTQYF.

This clonotype was counted between two and nine times. The V and J genes are TRBV10-3 and TRBJ2-1; 9 nucleotides agree with TRBD1. Looked up from germline, CDR1 is ENHRY and CDR2 is SYGVKD. After removal of 4 bases from V and 2 bases from J, the junction contained 3 bases not matched to a gene. The CDR3 covers 15 residues. The CDR3, as DNA: TGTGCCATCAGTGGGGGACAGGGAGCCTACAATGAGCAGTTCTTC. This translates into CAISGGQGAYNEQFF.